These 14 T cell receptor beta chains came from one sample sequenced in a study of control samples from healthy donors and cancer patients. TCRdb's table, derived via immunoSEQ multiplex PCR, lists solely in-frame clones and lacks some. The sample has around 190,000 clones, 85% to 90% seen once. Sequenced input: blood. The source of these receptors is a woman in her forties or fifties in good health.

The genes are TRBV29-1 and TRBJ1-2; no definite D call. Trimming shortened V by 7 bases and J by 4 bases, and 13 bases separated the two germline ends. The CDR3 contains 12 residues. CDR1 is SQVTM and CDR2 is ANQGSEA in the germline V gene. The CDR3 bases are TGCAGCGAGGTTCGAATCGGCTATGGCTACACCTTC. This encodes CSEVRIGYGYTF.

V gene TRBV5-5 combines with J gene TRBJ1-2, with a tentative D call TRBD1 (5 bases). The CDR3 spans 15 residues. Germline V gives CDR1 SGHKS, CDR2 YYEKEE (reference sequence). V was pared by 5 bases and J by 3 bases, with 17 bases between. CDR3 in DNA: TGTGCCAGCAGGACCCTTCCCGGGACTGACTATGGCTACACCTTC. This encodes CASRTLPGTDYGYTF.

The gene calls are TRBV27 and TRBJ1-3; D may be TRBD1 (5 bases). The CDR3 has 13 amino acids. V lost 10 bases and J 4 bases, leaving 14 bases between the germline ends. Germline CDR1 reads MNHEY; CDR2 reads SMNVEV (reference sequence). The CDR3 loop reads CATKSEGGNTIYF. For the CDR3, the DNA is TGTGCCACCAAGTCAGAGGGGGGAAACACCATATATTTT.

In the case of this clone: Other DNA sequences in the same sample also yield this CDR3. The chain's CDR3 is CASKGPNYGYTF. CDR3 sequence (DNA): TGTGCCAGCAAGGGACCTAACTATGGCTACACCTTC. The rearrangement joins TRBV14 to TRBJ1-2; tentative D call: TRBD1 (5 bases). CDR3 length: 12 residues. V lost 7 bases, J lost 0 bases, and 6 bases lay in between. Looked up from germline, CDR1 is SGHDN and CDR2 is FVKESK.

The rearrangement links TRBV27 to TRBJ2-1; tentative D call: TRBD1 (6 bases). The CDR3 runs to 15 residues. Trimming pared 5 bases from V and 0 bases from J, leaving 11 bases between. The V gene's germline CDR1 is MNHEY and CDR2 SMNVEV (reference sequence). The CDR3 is CASSRGQSSYNEQFF. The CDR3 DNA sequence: TGTGCCAGCAGTCGTGGACAGAGCTCCTACAATGAGCAGTTCTTC.

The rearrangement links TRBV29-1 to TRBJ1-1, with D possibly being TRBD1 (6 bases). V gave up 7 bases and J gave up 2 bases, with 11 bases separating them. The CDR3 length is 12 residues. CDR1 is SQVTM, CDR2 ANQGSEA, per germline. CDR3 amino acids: CSGRDTNTEAFF. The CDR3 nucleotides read TGCAGCGGGAGGGACACCAACACTGAAGCTTTCTTT.

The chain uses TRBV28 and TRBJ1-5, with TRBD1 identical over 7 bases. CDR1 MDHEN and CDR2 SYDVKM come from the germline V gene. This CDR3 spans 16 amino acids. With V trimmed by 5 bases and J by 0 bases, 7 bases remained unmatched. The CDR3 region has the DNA TGTGCCAGCAGTCCTGGGACAGTATATAGCAATCAGCCCCAGCATTTT. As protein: CASSPGTVYSNQPQHF. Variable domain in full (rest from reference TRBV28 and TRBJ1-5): DVKVTQSSRYLVKRTGEKVFLECVQDMDHENMFWYRQDPGLGLRLIYFSYDVKMKEKGDIPEGYSVSREKKERFSLILESASTNQTSMYLCASSPGTVYSNQPQHFGDGTRLSIL.

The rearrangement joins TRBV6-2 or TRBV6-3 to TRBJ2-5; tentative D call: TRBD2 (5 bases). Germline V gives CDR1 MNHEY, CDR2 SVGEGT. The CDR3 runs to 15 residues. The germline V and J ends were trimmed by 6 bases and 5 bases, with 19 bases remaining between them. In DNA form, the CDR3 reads TGTGCCAGCAGCCTAGGAGGTGGAGGCGGTGAGACCCAGTACTTC. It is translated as CASSLGGGGGETQYF.

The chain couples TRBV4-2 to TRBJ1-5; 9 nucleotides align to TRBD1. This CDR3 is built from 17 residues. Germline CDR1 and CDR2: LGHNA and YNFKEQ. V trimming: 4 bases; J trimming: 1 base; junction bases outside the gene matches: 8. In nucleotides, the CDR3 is TGTGCCAGCAGCCGGTCGGACAGGGGAAGGAGCAATCAGCCCCAGCATTTT. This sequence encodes CASSRSDRGRSNQPQHF.

The CDR3 DNA sequence: TGTGCCAGCAGCGCCCCGACCTTCAAGAACACAGATACGCAGTATTTT. It is translated as CASSAPTFKNTDTQYF. V gene TRBV9 combines with J gene TRBJ2-3; D remains ambiguous. This CDR3 has 16 amino acids. CDR1 and CDR2 from the germline V gene are SGDLS and YYNGEE. Trimming stripped 3 bases from V and 2 bases from J, with 16 bases between.

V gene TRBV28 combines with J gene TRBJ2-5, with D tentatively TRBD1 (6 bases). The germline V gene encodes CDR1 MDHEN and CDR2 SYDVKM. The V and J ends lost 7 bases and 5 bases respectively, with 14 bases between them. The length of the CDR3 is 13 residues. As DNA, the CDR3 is TGTGCCAGCACTTTGGCAGGGGCTGAGACCCAGTACTTC. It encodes CASTLAGAETQYF.

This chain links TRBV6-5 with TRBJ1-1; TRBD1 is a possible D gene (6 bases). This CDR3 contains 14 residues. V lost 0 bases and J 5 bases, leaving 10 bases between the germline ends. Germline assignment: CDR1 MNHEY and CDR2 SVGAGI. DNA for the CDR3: TGTGCCAGCAGTTACTCGACAGGTTGGACTGAAGCTTTCTTT. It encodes CASSYSTGWTEAFF.

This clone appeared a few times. CDR3 bases: TGTGCCAGCAGTGGACAGGGCTGGGGCTATGGCTACACCTTC. This codes for CASSGQGWGYGYTF. The chain has TRBV28 and TRBJ1-2; 8 bases align to TRBD1. J gave up 4 bases and V 5 bases, and 6 bases lay outside the gene matches. CDR3 size: 14 residues. Germline-derived CDR1 and CDR2 are MDHEN and SYDVKM.

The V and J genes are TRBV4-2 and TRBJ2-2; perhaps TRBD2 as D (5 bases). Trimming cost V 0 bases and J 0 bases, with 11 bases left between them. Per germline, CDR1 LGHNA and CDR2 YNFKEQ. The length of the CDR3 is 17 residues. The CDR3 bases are TGTGCCAGCAGCCAAGAATGGCGGGTTGCGAACACCGGGGAGCTGTTTTTT. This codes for CASSQEWRVANTGELFF.